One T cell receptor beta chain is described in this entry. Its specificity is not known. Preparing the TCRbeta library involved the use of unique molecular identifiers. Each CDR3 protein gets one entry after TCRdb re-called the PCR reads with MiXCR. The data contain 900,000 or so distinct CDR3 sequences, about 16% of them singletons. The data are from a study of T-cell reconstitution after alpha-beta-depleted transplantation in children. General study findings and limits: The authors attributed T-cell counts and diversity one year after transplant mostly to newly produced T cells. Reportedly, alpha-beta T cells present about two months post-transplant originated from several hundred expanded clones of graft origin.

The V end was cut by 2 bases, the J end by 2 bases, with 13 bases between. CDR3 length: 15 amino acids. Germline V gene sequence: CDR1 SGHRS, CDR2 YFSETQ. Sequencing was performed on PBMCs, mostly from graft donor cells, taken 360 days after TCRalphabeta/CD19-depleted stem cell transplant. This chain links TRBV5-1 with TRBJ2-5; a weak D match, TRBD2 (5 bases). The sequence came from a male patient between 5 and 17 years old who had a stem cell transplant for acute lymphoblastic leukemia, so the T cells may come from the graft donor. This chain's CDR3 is CASSFSRRLQETQYF. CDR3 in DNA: TGCGCCAGCAGCTTTTCCAGGAGACTACAAGAGACCCAGTACTTC.